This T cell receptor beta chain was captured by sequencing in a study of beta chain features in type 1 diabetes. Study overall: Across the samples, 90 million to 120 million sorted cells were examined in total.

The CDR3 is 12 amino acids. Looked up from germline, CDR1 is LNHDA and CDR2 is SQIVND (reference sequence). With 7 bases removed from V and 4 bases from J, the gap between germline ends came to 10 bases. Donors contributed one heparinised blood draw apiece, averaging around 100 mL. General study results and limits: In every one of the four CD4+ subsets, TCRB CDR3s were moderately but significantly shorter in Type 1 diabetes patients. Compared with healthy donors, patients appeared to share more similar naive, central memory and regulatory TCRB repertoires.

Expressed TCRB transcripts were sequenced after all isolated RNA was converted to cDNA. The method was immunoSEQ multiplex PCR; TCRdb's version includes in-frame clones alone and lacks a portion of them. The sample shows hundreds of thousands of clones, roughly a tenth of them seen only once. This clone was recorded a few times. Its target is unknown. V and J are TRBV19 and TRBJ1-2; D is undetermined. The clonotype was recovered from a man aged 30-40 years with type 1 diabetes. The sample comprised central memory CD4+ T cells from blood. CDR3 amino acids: CASNSAIYGYTF. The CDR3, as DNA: TGTGCCAGTAATTCAGCGATCTATGGCTACACCTTC.